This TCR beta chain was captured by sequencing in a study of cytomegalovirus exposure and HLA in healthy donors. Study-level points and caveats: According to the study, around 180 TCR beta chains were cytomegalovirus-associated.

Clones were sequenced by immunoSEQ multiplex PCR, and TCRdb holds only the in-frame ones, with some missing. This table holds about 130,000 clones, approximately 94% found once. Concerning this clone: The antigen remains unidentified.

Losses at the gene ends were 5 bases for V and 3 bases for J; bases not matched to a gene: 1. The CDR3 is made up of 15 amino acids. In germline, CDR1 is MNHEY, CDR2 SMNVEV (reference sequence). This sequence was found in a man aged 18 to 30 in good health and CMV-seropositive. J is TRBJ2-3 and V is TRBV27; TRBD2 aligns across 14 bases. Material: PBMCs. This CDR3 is CASSGTSGSTDTQYF. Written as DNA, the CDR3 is TGTGCCAGCAGTGGGACTAGCGGGAGTACAGATACGCAGTATTTT.